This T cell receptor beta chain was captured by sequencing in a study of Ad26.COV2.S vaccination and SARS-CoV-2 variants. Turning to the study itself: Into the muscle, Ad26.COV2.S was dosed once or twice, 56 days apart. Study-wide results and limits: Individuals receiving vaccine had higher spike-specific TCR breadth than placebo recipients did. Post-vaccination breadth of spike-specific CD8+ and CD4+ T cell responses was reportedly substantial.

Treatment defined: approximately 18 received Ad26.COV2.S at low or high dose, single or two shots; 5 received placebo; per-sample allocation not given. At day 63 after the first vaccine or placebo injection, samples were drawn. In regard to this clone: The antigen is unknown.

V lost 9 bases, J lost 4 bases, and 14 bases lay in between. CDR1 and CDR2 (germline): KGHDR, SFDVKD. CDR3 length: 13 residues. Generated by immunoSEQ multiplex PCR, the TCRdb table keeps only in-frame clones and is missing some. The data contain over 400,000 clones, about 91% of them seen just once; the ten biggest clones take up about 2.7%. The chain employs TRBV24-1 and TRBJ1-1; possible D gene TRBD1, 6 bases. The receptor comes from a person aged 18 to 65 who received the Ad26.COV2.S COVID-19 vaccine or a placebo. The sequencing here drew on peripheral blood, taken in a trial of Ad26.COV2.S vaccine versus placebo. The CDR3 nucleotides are TGTGCCACCCGCAGGGGATCGGGCACTGAAGCTTTCTTT. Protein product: CATRRGSGTEAFF.